A single sample is the source of the 27 T cell receptor beta chains below, sequenced in a study of blood T cell repertoires in COVID-19. The data were produced by immunoSEQ multiplex PCR, yet TCRdb's version contains in-frame clones alone and is incomplete. The sample includes approximately 250,000 clones, around 93% seen only once; the top ten take approximately 3%. Sample: PBMCs or T cells enriched from blood (not recorded which). Every receptor here comes from a man aged 40-55 years who had been exposed to COVID-19.

This rearrangement joins TRBV6-2 or TRBV6-3 to TRBJ1-5; D not certain. This CDR3 has 14 amino acids. CDR1 is MNHEY, CDR2 SVGEGT, per germline. The V and J ends lost 6 bases and 0 bases respectively, with 9 bases between them. The CDR3 sequence is CASSRTSSNQPQHF. The CDR3 DNA reads TGTGCCAGCAGCCGAACCAGTAGCAATCAGCCCCAGCATTTT.

The chain couples TRBV6-1 to TRBJ2-5, with TRBD1 matching over 9 bases. The CDR3 spans 17 residues. With 4 bases clipped from V and 5 bases from J, the junction kept 14 bases outside the gene matches. Looked up from germline, CDR1 is MNHNS and CDR2 is SASEGT. CDR3 bases: TGTGCCAGCAGTGGCCCCCCCGCAAACAGGGGGCATGAGACCCAGTACTTC. Its translation: CASSGPPANRGHETQYF.

The chain links TRBV7-2 to TRBJ2-7, with D perhaps TRBD2 (6 bases). The germline CDR1 and CDR2 sequences are SGHTA and FQGNSA. V was clipped by 5 bases and J by 2 bases, with 22 bases between them. This CDR3 spans 17 amino acids. This CDR3 reads CASSPLPLASAPYEQYF. CDR3 nucleotide sequence: TGTGCCAGCAGCCCCCTCCCACTAGCCTCTGCTCCCTACGAGCAGTACTTC.

The V call is TRBV28, the J call TRBJ1-1, with D unclear. The CDR3 runs 14 residues. CDR1 MDHEN and CDR2 SYDVKM come from the germline V gene. V lost 6 bases and J lost 1, with 12 bases in between. CDR3 sequence reads: CASSPRDRNTEAFF. Here the CDR3 DNA reads TGTGCCAGCAGCCCTAGAGATAGGAACACTGAAGCTTTCTTT.

Notes on this clone: The junction departs from the called germline gene at one end, perhaps through a read error. This chain uses TRBV15 with TRBJ2-7; the match to TRBD1 covers 7 bases. Germline CDR1 is LNHNV and CDR2 is YYDKDF (reference sequence). This CDR3 is 14 amino acids long. The CDR3 nucleotides are TGTGCCACCAGCGGCCGGGACAGCTCCTTCGAGCAGTACTTC. Translation: CATSGRDSSFEQYF.

This chain joins TRBV28 and TRBJ2-3, with TRBD2 identical over 7 bases. V dropped 6 bases and J dropped 4; count of bases not matched to a gene: 10. Germline assignment: CDR1 MDHEN and CDR2 SYDVKM. The CDR3 runs to 15 residues. As DNA, the CDR3 is TGTGCCAGCAGCTGGAAAATCCGGGGGGCAGATACGCAGTATTTT. Translated, it gives CASSWKIRGADTQYF.

The gene calls are TRBV2 and TRBJ2-1; 7 bases fit TRBD1. Germline V gives CDR1 SNHLY, CDR2 FYNNEI. The length of the CDR3 is 17 residues. V trimming: 6 bases; J trimming: 3 bases; junction bases outside the gene matches: 14. The CDR3 loop is CASSDPQGEIFYNEQFF. DNA of the CDR3: TGTGCCAGCAGCGACCCTCAGGGGGAAATTTTCTACAATGAGCAGTTCTTC.

CDR3 bases: TGTGCCCTTTGGGCTGTGGGCCATGGCTACACCTTC. It encodes CALWAVGHGYTF. The rearrangement joins TRBV6-5 to TRBJ1-2; D is undetermined. Germline CDR1 is MNHEY and CDR2 is SVGAGI. The CDR3 spans 12 residues. V gave up 11 bases and J gave up 6 bases, with 16 bases separating them.

CDR3 DNA sequence: TGTGCACCGCTCCTACAGGACTCCTACGAGCAGTACTTC. Its translation: CAPLLQDSYEQYF. This chain uses TRBV21-1 with TRBJ2-7; the table's D gene call, TRBD1, was not cross checked with the DNA. TRBV21-1 is classified as a pseudogene. This CDR3 has 13 amino acids.

The count of this clone is one. This CDR3 is also generated by other DNA sequences in the sample. This sequence joins TRBV7-9 and TRBJ2-3, with D unclear. The germline V gene has CDR1 SEHNR and CDR2 FQNEAQ (reference sequence). CDR3 length: 11 residues. V was cut by 3 bases and J by 4 bases, with 2 bases left in between. The CDR3 nucleotides read TGTGCCAGCAGCTTCTCAGATACGCAGTATTTT. This translates into CASSFSDTQYF.

This clone occurred once. V and J are TRBV7-5 and TRBJ1-2; TRBD1 was called by the table and not checked on the DNA. TRBV7-5 represents a pseudogene. The CDR3 loop spans 15 amino acids. CDR3 nucleotides: TGTGTCAGAAGCTTGACGACAGGGGGCATCTATGGCTACACCTTC. This gives the protein CVRSLTTGGIYGYTF.

As DNA, the CDR3 is TGTGCCAGCAGCCAGGGAACTGAAGCTTTCTTT. Protein product: CASSQGTEAFF. The J gene is TRBJ1-1, the V gene TRBV6-5, with D possibly TRBD1 on 5 matching bases. Germline V gene lookup returns CDR1 MNHEY and CDR2 SVGAGI. Trimming took off 6 bases at V and 5 bases at J, with 7 bases between the two ends. The CDR3 totals 11 residues.

The chain joins TRBV4-2 to TRBJ2-7; 11 bases align to TRBD2. The CDR3 extends over 14 amino acids. CDR1 and CDR2 (germline): LGHNA, YNFKEQ. Trimming cost V 5 bases and J 3 bases; bases outside gene matches: 3. In DNA form, the CDR3 reads TGTGCCAGCAGCGGGACTAGCGGTGACTACGAGCAGTACTTC. Translating gives CASSGTSGDYEQYF.

The chain joins TRBV28 to TRBJ1-2, with 9 bases identical to TRBD1. This CDR3 has 13 residues. CDR1 is MDHEN, CDR2 SYDVKM, per germline. The V and J ends lost 2 bases and 9 bases, in that order; junction bases with no gene match: 4. The CDR3 spells CASSLGTGNRYTF. Here the CDR3 DNA reads TGTGCCAGCAGTTTAGGGACAGGGAATCGCTACACCTTC.

V gene TRBV6-2 or TRBV6-3 combines with J gene TRBJ2-4; 7 bases align to TRBD1. V gave up 5 bases and J gave up 6 bases; unmatched junction bases: 7. Germline loops: CDR1 MNHEY, CDR2 SVGEGT. The CDR3 totals 14 residues. The CDR3: CASSLGQDGNIQYF. The DNA for the CDR3 is TGTGCCAGCAGTCTTGGACAGGACGGAAACATTCAGTACTTC.

The V gene is TRBV6-5, the J gene TRBJ1-2; a possible D gene is TRBD1 (5 bases). V was clipped by 2 bases and J by 5 bases, with 6 bases between them. This CDR3 is 12 amino acids long. CDR1 MNHEY and CDR2 SVGAGI come from the germline V gene. The CDR3 DNA follows: TGTGCCAGCAGTTACCAGGGTTATGGCTACACCTTC. This codes for CASSYQGYGYTF.

V gene TRBV5-1 combines with J gene TRBJ2-7, with D tentatively TRBD1 (5 bases). The germline CDR1 and CDR2 sequences are SGHRS and YFSETQ. Deletions cut 5 bases from V and 6 bases from J, with 12 bases between. The CDR3 contains 12 residues. CDR3 DNA: TGCGCCAGCAGTTCTGAAAGGGGCGAGCAGTACTTC. Translated: CASSSERGEQYF.

V and J are TRBV9 and TRBJ2-3, with unresolved D. Trimming removed 4 bases at V and 0 bases at J, with 6 bases between. Germline V lookup: CDR1 SGDLS, CDR2 YYNGEE. CDR3 length: 13 amino acids. This chain's CDR3 is CASSRASTDTQYF. The CDR3 bases are TGTGCCAGCAGCAGAGCAAGCACAGATACGCAGTATTTT.

The CDR3 region has the DNA TGTGCCAGCAGCTTGATAGGGGGACAGCCTTACAATGAGCAGTTCTTC. Translating gives CASSLIGGQPYNEQFF. The chain employs TRBV5-5 and TRBJ2-1, with 7 bases lining up with TRBD1. After removal of 1 base from V and 4 bases from J, the junction contained 8 bases not matched to a gene. The CDR3 is 16 amino acids. Germline V gives CDR1 SGHKS, CDR2 YYEKEE (reference sequence).

Written as DNA, the CDR3 is TGCGCCAGCAGCCCAGGGGGGGAGCTGTTTTTT. It is translated as CASSPGGELFF. The V call is TRBV4-1, the J call TRBJ2-2; tentative D call: TRBD1 (5 bases). Trimming pared 4 bases from V and 8 bases from J, leaving 5 bases between. The CDR3 totals 11 residues. Germline assignment: CDR1 MGHRA and CDR2 YSYEKL.

CDR3 bases: TGTGCCTGGAGTGTAACCGGACTGCGTAGGTTCTTT. Protein: CAWSVTGLRRFF. This chain joins TRBV30 and TRBJ1-1; D gene ambiguous. There are 12 residues in the CDR3. Germline assignment: CDR1 GTSNPN and CDR2 SVGIG (reference sequence). V shed 0 bases and J shed 14 bases, with 16 bases lying between them.

The rearrangement links TRBV18 to TRBJ2-6, with 8 nucleotides matching TRBD1. This CDR3 region has 18 residues. V was pared by 4 bases and J by 0 bases, with 8 bases of the junction left unmatched. Germline V gives CDR1 KGHSH, CDR2 LQKENI. The CDR3 DNA reads TGTGCCAGCTCACTGACAGGGGACTTCGACTCTGGGGCCAACGTCCTGACTTTC. Translated, it gives CASSLTGDFDSGANVLTF.

The chain couples TRBV25-1 to TRBJ1-1, with D perhaps matching TRBD1 (5 bases). The CDR3 is 14 amino acids. CDR1 and CDR2 (germline): MGHDK, SYGVNS. V lost 5 bases and J 0 bases, leaving 10 bases between the germline ends. In nucleotides, the CDR3 is TGTGCCAGCAGTAGCTACAGGCTGAACACTGAAGCTTTCTTT. Its translation: CASSSYRLNTEAFF.

V is TRBV28 and J is TRBJ1-6, with 8 positions matching TRBD1. Per the germline V gene, CDR1 is MDHEN and CDR2 is SYDVKM. J was trimmed by 7 bases and V by 6 bases; bases with no gene match: 5. The CDR3 totals 14 residues. The CDR3 spells CASSPTGENSPLHF. CDR3 sequence (DNA): TGTGCCAGCAGCCCGACAGGGGAAAATTCACCCCTCCACTTT.

The chain carries TRBV19 and TRBJ1-5; D gene ambiguous. The CDR3 is 15 residues long. Per the germline V gene, CDR1 is LNHDA and CDR2 is SQIVND (reference sequence). V was cut by 1 base and J by 3 bases, with 10 bases left in between. The CDR3 here is CASSIVWQVNQPQHF. Here the CDR3 DNA reads TGTGCCAGTAGTATAGTATGGCAGGTCAATCAGCCCCAGCATTTT.

This chain joins TRBV7-9 and TRBJ2-2; D might be TRBD2 (6 bases). The CDR3 length is 15 residues. The germline V gene has CDR1 SEHNR and CDR2 FQNEAQ (reference sequence). V dropped 5 bases and J dropped 2 bases, with 12 bases sitting between them. The CDR3 protein is CASSPPGVNTGELFF. CDR3 bases: TGTGCCAGCAGCCCCCCGGGGGTCAACACCGGGGAGCTGTTTTTT.

This rearrangement joins TRBV19 to TRBJ2-1; tentatively, D is TRBD2 (5 bases). This CDR3 region has 11 residues. Germline CDR1 and CDR2: LNHDA and SQIVND (reference sequence). The V end was cut by 7 bases, the J end by 10 bases, with 11 bases between. The CDR3 DNA follows: TGTGCCAGTAAGGTCGGGGTCGAGCAGTTCTTC. This gives the protein CASKVGVEQFF.